This TCR beta chain came from a study of T-cell reconstitution after alpha-beta-depleted transplantation in children. Of note for this clonotype: Its antigen is unidentified.

Overall study results and limits: The main origin of T-cell counts and diversity one year after transplant was newly produced T cells.

A TCRbeta library incorporating unique molecular identifiers was prepared. MiXCR, applied by TCRdb to the PCR reads, yields one record per CDR3 protein. Of hundreds of thousands of distinct CDR3 sequences in the sample, approximately 7.3% were seen once. V shed 8 bases and J 2 bases; nucleotides not matched to a gene: 2. Germline assignment: CDR1 MNHNY and CDR2 SVGAGI (reference sequence). The CDR3 is 13 amino acids. V is TRBV6-6 and J is TRBJ2-7; 11 bases line up with TRBD1. The starting material was peripheral blood, obtained 360 days after TCRalphabeta/CD19-depleted stem cell transplant. The sequence was obtained from a female patient aged 2-9 years who had a stem cell transplant for Fanconi anemia, so the T cells may come from the graft donor. Written as DNA, the CDR3 is TGTGCCAGCGTGGGACAGGGGGCCTACGAGCAGTACTTC. It is translated as CASVGQGAYEQYF.